Below, one T cell receptor beta chain is given with its context. The antigen is unknown. CDR3 length: 14 residues. Trimming took 5 bases from V and 2 from J, leaving 15 bases between them. In germline, CDR1 is DFQATT, CDR2 SNEGSKA (reference sequence). The sample originates from a study of identical twins. Study observations and caveats: Twins' surplus sharing was weaker for beta out-of-frame sequences. In drawing conclusions, the study used cross-sectional statistical analysis and did not follow the same donors.

From the 5' RACE reads, TCRdb called clonotypes with MiXCR, one entry per CDR3 protein. The sample holds approximately 680,000 distinct CDR3 sequences, 7% to 7.5% seen once. The same sample was also used in a study of yellow fever vaccine responses in identical twins.

The sample taken for sequencing was PBMCs. V usage is TRBV20-1 and J usage is TRBJ2-5; tentatively, D is TRBD1 (6 bases). This clonotype originated in a woman between 18 and 30 years old in good health. The CDR3: CSAPETGLQETQYF. DNA of the CDR3: TGCAGTGCTCCTGAGACAGGCCTACAAGAGACCCAGTACTTC.